This entry concerns a single TCR beta chain. Its specific antigen is unknown. No much larger clonotype is one base removed from it; base qualities were not supplied. TCRbeta CDR3 regions were amplified from genomic DNA using the immunoSEQ Assay, a bias-controlled multiplex PCR. The authors processed their data as follows. The number of nucleated cells in each sample was estimated from the amplification of reference gene primers within the assay. Sequence reads were collapsed and filtered to measure the absolute abundance of every unique TCRbeta CDR3 rearrangement. For each sample, productive Simpson clonality was calculated by taking the square root of Simpson's diversity index across productive rearrangements. Held by TCRdb, this immuneACCESS table contains in-frame sequences only and omits some clones. Under half of the omission traces to an unresolved V gene where checked; the cause of the rest is unknown. The V and J calls and clone size are taken from that table; D and trimming were inferred from the DNA. For this sample there are under 45,000 clones; approximately 81% appear just once. Clones ranked in the top ten supply roughly 3.1% of the sample.

The sample belongs to a study of blood T cell repertoires in COVID-19 (dated by TCRdb to the early 2020s). A note on the overall study: Samples from collaborators originated in the United States, Italy and Spain and spanned both the acute and convalescent phases of COVID-19. The prospective study material was composed of cDNA or gDNA derived from T cells, B-cell-depleted T cells, or PBMCs. The dataset comprised deeply sampled blood TCRbeta repertoires from subjects exposed to, actively infected with, or recovered from COVID-19. The repertoires were made available in a free public database intended to serve as a resource for research on the immune response to SARS-CoV-2. Samples were obtained from the ongoing ImmuneRACE study (first 160 participants) and from 1,254 subjects provided by 6 global collaborators. Sample metadata almost always included a de-identified subject ID, COVID-19 status, age in years and sex. HLA class I and class II types, where available, came from metadata supplied by the sample provider rather than from assay-based typing. The paper's findings and limits, for the study overall: The amount of clinical and demographic metadata varied by source and participant and was provided uncurated.

At one collaborating source in Seattle, patients were enrolled during active infection and were followed longitudinally through the course of disease. Collaborating institutions collected whole blood in K2EDTA tubes following their own protocols. Collaborator samples were shipped for TCRbeta analysis as frozen whole blood, isolated PBMCs, or DNA extracted from either sample type. Sequencing was carried out using peripheral blood. The sequence came from a man aged 70-80 years with COVID-19, enrolled during active disease.

The CDR3 protein: CATRTGGEYTEAFF. At the DNA level, the sequence is TGTGCCACCCGGACAGGGGGCGAGTACACTGAAGCTTTCTTT. The chain is assembled from TRBV19 and TRBJ1-1; TRBD1 agrees with 11 junctional bases. Including the terminal cysteine and phenylalanine, the CDR3 comprises 14 residues. The retained sequence is limited to the CDR3, 42 bases, with the frame set at the first base. The V end gives up 10 bases and the J end 3 bases, leaving 7 bases in the junction not matched to a gene. Based on the germline V gene (reference sequence), the CDR1 and CDR2 sequences are LNHDA and SQIVND.